The rows below give T cell receptor beta chains drawn from one sample of a study of T cell responses to AZD1222 COVID-19 vaccine. Repertoires were generated with immunoSEQ multiplex PCR, while TCRdb's copy carries only in-frame clones and drops some. This sample has 120,000 or so clones, with about 85% found just once. The source material was peripheral blood, sampled on day 0 of AZD1222 vaccination. The origin of the receptors is an adult in good health. Both conserved end residues are part of each CDR3. D genes are given only for firm matches. Size is stated for part of the rows, as once, few or many counts, or as a class when the clone is expanded.

D gene: TRBD1
V gene: TRBV6-5
J gene: TRBJ1-2
clone size: .
CDR3 DNA: TGTGCCAGCGGGACAGGGAATCCCTATGGCTACACCTTC
CDR3 protein: CASGTGNPYGYTF

D gene: .
V gene: TRBV7-9
J gene: TRBJ1-5
clone size: .
CDR3 DNA: TGTGCCAGCAGCTCCTCACCCCGGGGCTCAAATCAGCCCCAGCATTTT
CDR3 protein: CASSSSPRGSNQPQHF

D gene: .
V gene: TRBV4-3
J gene: TRBJ2-2
clone size: .
CDR3 DNA: TGCGCCAGCAGCCAAGTCGGGGGCACCGGGGAGCTGTTTTTT
CDR3 protein: CASSQVGGTGELFF

D gene: .
V gene: TRBV18
J gene: TRBJ2-2
clone size: .
CDR3 DNA: TGTGCCAGCTCACTGCAGGGAGGAGACACCGGGGAGCTGTTTTTT
CDR3 protein: CASSLQGGDTGELFF

D gene: .
V gene: TRBV19
J gene: TRBJ1-5
clone size: .
CDR3 DNA: TGTGCCAGTAGGTTTGGATCCAGAGGCAATCAGCCCCAGCATTTT
CDR3 protein: CASRFGSRGNQPQHF

D gene: .
V gene: TRBV7-6
J gene: TRBJ2-2
clone size: .
CDR3 DNA: TGTGCCAGCAGCTTACGGTCAGGGACGAACACCGGGGAGCTGTTTTTT
CDR3 protein: CASSLRSGTNTGELFF

D gene: .
V gene: TRBV7-2
J gene: TRBJ1-6
clone size: .
CDR3 DNA: TGTGCCAGCACCAAGGGGGGGAGTAATTCACCCCTCCACTTT
CDR3 protein: CASTKGGSNSPLHF

D gene: .
V gene: TRBV9
J gene: TRBJ1-1
clone size: few
CDR3 DNA: TGTGCCAGCAGCGTAGGGGACACCCGGGACACTGAAGCTTTCTTT
CDR3 protein: CASSVGDTRDTEAFF

D gene: .
V gene: TRBV6-6
J gene: TRBJ2-7
clone size: .
CDR3 DNA: TGTGCCAGCGGGGGATCCAGGGACTCCGAGCAGTACTTC
CDR3 protein: CASGGSRDSEQYF

D gene: .
V gene: TRBV5-4
J gene: TRBJ1-4
clone size: .
CDR3 DNA: TGTGCCAGCAGCTTGGGACGGAGTAATGAAAAACTGTTTTTT
CDR3 protein: CASSLGRSNEKLFF

D gene: .
V gene: TRBV7-9
J gene: TRBJ1-3
clone size: .
CDR3 DNA: TGTGCCGAACAGGGCCGCTCTGGAAACACCATATATTTT
CDR3 protein: CAEQGRSGNTIYF

D gene: .
V gene: TRBV11-2
J gene: TRBJ2-7
clone size: .
CDR3 DNA: TGTGCCAGCAGCTTAGCGGCAGGGAACTACGAGCAGTACTTC
CDR3 protein: CASSLAAGNYEQYF

D gene: .
V gene: TRBV3-1/TRBV3-2
J gene: TRBJ1-2
clone size: .
CDR3 DNA: TGTGCCAGCAGCTCTAAAACAGGCTTCCATGGCTACACCTTC
CDR3 protein: CASSSKTGFHGYTF

D gene: .
V gene: TRBV3-1/TRBV3-2
J gene: TRBJ2-5
clone size: .
CDR3 DNA: TGTGCCAGCAGCCTTGATGAGACCCAGTACTTC
CDR3 protein: CASSLDETQYF

D gene: TRBD2
V gene: TRBV6-1
J gene: TRBJ2-1
clone size: .
CDR3 DNA: TGTGCCAGCAGTGAAGGGGGGGGATCCTACAATGAGCAGTTCTTC
CDR3 protein: CASSEGGGSYNEQFF

D gene: TRBD1
V gene: TRBV30
J gene: TRBJ1-1
clone size: few
CDR3 DNA: TGTGCCTGGAGCGGTCCGGGACAGGACTTTGAAGCTTTCTTT
CDR3 protein: CAWSGPGQDFEAFF

D gene: TRBD1
V gene: TRBV28
J gene: TRBJ2-6
clone size: .
CDR3 DNA: TGTGCCAGCGGGACAGGGCATATCTCTGGGGCCAACGTCCTGACTTTC
CDR3 protein: CASGTGHISGANVLTF

D gene: .
V gene: TRBV19
J gene: TRBJ1-5
clone size: .
CDR3 DNA: TGTGCCAGTAGATTGGCAAGGGCGAATCAGCCCCAGCATTTT
CDR3 protein: CASRLARANQPQHF

D gene: .
V gene: TRBV6-5
J gene: TRBJ2-5
clone size: .
CDR3 DNA: TGTGCCAGCAGTTACAGTGCGGGGGCAGAGACCCAGTACTTC
CDR3 protein: CASSYSAGAETQYF

D gene: TRBD1
V gene: TRBV2
J gene: TRBJ2-1
clone size: .
CDR3 DNA: TGTGCCAGCCTTAGACAGGGGGCCTACAATGAGCAGTTCTTC
CDR3 protein: CASLRQGAYNEQFF

D gene: .
V gene: TRBV2
J gene: TRBJ1-1
clone size: .
CDR3 DNA: TGTGCCAGCAGCCAAACGTCACCGGCTTTCTTT
CDR3 protein: CASSQTSPAFF

D gene: .
V gene: TRBV7-2
J gene: TRBJ1-3
clone size: .
CDR3 DNA: TGTGCCAGCAGCTCCGTCCTAAAAGGAAACACCATATATTTT
CDR3 protein: CASSSVLKGNTIYF

D gene: .
V gene: TRBV7-2
J gene: TRBJ1-5
clone size: .
CDR3 DNA: TGTGCCAGCAGCCAAGGAATTTTCGGAAATCAGCCCCAGCATTTT
CDR3 protein: CASSQGIFGNQPQHF

D gene: .
V gene: TRBV24-1
J gene: TRBJ2-2
clone size: .
CDR3 DNA: TGTGCCACCAGTGATCACCTCACGACGGCCCCGAACACCGGGGAGCTGTTTTTT
CDR3 protein: CATSDHLTTAPNTGELFF

D gene: .
V gene: TRBV4-3
J gene: TRBJ2-1
clone size: few
CDR3 DNA: TGCGCCAGCAGCCAAGAGGTAGTGGGACGGTACTACAATGAGCAGTTCTTC
CDR3 protein: CASSQEVVGRYYNEQFF

D gene: .
V gene: TRBV11-2
J gene: TRBJ1-4
clone size: .
CDR3 DNA: TGTGCCAGCAGCTTAGGGCAAAGAGAAAAACTGTTTTTT
CDR3 protein: CASSLGQREKLFF

D gene: .
V gene: TRBV20-1
J gene: TRBJ2-1
clone size: .
CDR3 DNA: TGCAGTGCTAGTAATTCTGCGTCGGCTAGACTCTACAATGAGCAGTTCTTC
CDR3 protein: CSASNSASARLYNEQFF

D gene: .
V gene: TRBV2
J gene: TRBJ1-1
clone size: .
CDR3 DNA: TGTGCCAGCAAGGTGACACGGGGCCCGAACACTGAAGCTTTCTTT
CDR3 protein: CASKVTRGPNTEAFF

D gene: .
V gene: TRBV9
J gene: TRBJ1-1
clone size: once
CDR3 DNA: TGTGCCAGCAGCGTAAGTTCAGGGAGTCCTGAAGCTTTCTTT
CDR3 protein: CASSVSSGSPEAFF

D gene: .
V gene: TRBV6-5
J gene: TRBJ1-6
clone size: .
CDR3 DNA: TGTGCCAGCCAAGAGGACAGTATTTTCCCCCTCCACTTT
CDR3 protein: CASQEDSIFPLHF

D gene: .
V gene: TRBV27
J gene: TRBJ1-1
clone size: .
CDR3 DNA: TGTGCCAGCTTCCCCAGGGTTGCCTTGAACACTGAAGCTTTCTTT
CDR3 protein: CASFPRVALNTEAFF

D gene: TRBD1
V gene: TRBV28
J gene: TRBJ1-1
clone size: once
CDR3 DNA: TGTGCCAGCAGTGCAGGGGGTTCGATGAACACTGAAGCTTTCTTT
CDR3 protein: CASSAGGSMNTEAFF

D gene: .
V gene: TRBV28
J gene: TRBJ1-1
clone size: .
CDR3 DNA: TGTGCCAGCAGTCCCTTCAGTGCAGGCCGAGGCTCGGGGACTGAAGCTTTCTTT
CDR3 protein: CASSPFSAGRGSGTEAFF

D gene: .
V gene: TRBV19
J gene: TRBJ2-3
clone size: .
CDR3 DNA: TGTGCCAGTAGTTACCGGACTAGGGGGGACACAGATACGCAGTATTTT
CDR3 protein: CASSYRTRGDTDTQYF

D gene: .
V gene: TRBV6-5
J gene: TRBJ2-7
clone size: .
CDR3 DNA: TGTGCCAGCAGCGACGGGAGCGAGCAGTACTTC
CDR3 protein: CASSDGSEQYF

D gene: .
V gene: TRBV19
J gene: TRBJ1-5
clone size: .
CDR3 DNA: TGTGCCAGTAACGGGTATGATCAGCCCCAGCATTTT
CDR3 protein: CASNGYDQPQHF

D gene: .
V gene: TRBV18
J gene: TRBJ2-7
clone size: .
CDR3 DNA: TGTGCCAGCTCACCACAGGGGGAGTCCTACGAGCAGTACTTC
CDR3 protein: CASSPQGESYEQYF

D gene: TRBD1
V gene: TRBV6-5
J gene: TRBJ2-3
clone size: .
CDR3 DNA: TGTGCCAGCAAAGGGACAGGGACTGCAGATACGCAGTATTTT
CDR3 protein: CASKGTGTADTQYF

D gene: .
V gene: TRBV7-9
J gene: TRBJ1-5
clone size: .
CDR3 DNA: TGTGCCAGCAGCTTAACGGCGGGGAATCAGCCCCAGCATTTT
CDR3 protein: CASSLTAGNQPQHF

D gene: .
V gene: TRBV11-2
J gene: TRBJ2-5
clone size: .
CDR3 DNA: TGTGCCAGCAGCCCAAGATTTCAAGAGACCCAGTACTTC
CDR3 protein: CASSPRFQETQYF

D gene: .
V gene: TRBV18
J gene: TRBJ2-7
clone size: .
CDR3 DNA: TGTGCCAGCTCACCGAAGGGGGCCTACGAGCAGTACTTC
CDR3 protein: CASSPKGAYEQYF

D gene: .
V gene: TRBV5-1
J gene: TRBJ1-6
clone size: .
CDR3 DNA: TGCGCCAGCAGCTTGGCGGGCGGGCGCTATAATTCACCCCTCCACTTT
CDR3 protein: CASSLAGGRYNSPLHF

D gene: .
V gene: TRBV5-4
J gene: TRBJ1-4
clone size: .
CDR3 DNA: TGTGCCAGCAGCTCACGGAGGGATCGAGGGAAGGAAAAACTGTTTTTT
CDR3 protein: CASSSRRDRGKEKLFF

D gene: .
V gene: TRBV7-2
J gene: TRBJ2-2
clone size: .
CDR3 DNA: TGTGCCAGCAGCCCTTCCAGCGTCACCGGGGAGCTGTTTTTT
CDR3 protein: CASSPSSVTGELFF

D gene: TRBD1
V gene: TRBV12-5
J gene: TRBJ2-7
clone size: few
CDR3 DNA: TGTGCTAGTGGTTTCGGACAGGGTTCAAGGGAGCAGTACTTC
CDR3 protein: CASGFGQGSREQYF

D gene: .
V gene: TRBV18
J gene: TRBJ1-3
clone size: .
CDR3 DNA: TGTGCCAGCGCATCTGGAAACACCATATATTTT
CDR3 protein: CASASGNTIYF

D gene: TRBD1
V gene: TRBV7-8
J gene: TRBJ1-4
clone size: .
CDR3 DNA: TGTGCCAGCAGCTCCAGGACAGGGATCACTAATGAAAAACTGTTTTTT
CDR3 protein: CASSSRTGITNEKLFF

D gene: TRBD2
V gene: TRBV15
J gene: TRBJ2-5
clone size: .
CDR3 DNA: TGTGCCACCAGCGGAAGGACTAGCGGGGTGCAGACCCAGTACTTC
CDR3 protein: CATSGRTSGVQTQYF

D gene: .
V gene: TRBV4-2
J gene: TRBJ1-5
clone size: .
CDR3 DNA: TGTGCCAGCAGCCACGACGGAGACACCCCTAATCAGCCCCAGCATTTT
CDR3 protein: CASSHDGDTPNQPQHF

D gene: .
V gene: TRBV7-2
J gene: TRBJ1-1
clone size: once
CDR3 DNA: TGTGCCAGCAGGCGTGGTGGGAACACTGAAGCTTTCTTT
CDR3 protein: CASRRGGNTEAFF

D gene: .
V gene: TRBV6-5
J gene: TRBJ1-1
clone size: few
CDR3 DNA: TGTGCCAGCAGGCCAGCACACACTGAAGCTTTCTTT
CDR3 protein: CASRPAHTEAFF

D gene: .
V gene: TRBV20-1
J gene: TRBJ1-1
clone size: many
CDR3 DNA: TGCAGTGCTAGAGATGGGCCAGGGTCTTTCTTT
CDR3 protein: CSARDGPGSFF

D gene: .
V gene: TRBV5-1
J gene: TRBJ2-3
clone size: .
CDR3 DNA: TGCGCCAGCAGCTCAGGGGACTTCACAGATACGCAGTATTTT
CDR3 protein: CASSSGDFTDTQYF